Below, 9 T cell receptor beta chains from the same sample are listed, as sequenced in a study of blood T cells in healthy people across ages. Then a second PCR, running about 6 to 12 cycles, was carried out with a sample-barcoded 5' primer and a J-beta primer mix. TCRdb re-called the 5' RACE reads through MiXCR, storing one row per CDR3 protein. The profile shows roughly 640,000 distinct CDR3 sequences, 25% to 35% of them singletons. The sequenced sample was blood. The receptors were gathered from a woman of 80 years or more in good health.

This clonotype was recorded at least ten times. CDR3 region: CASRGWGNQPQHF. The CDR3 DNA reads TGTGCCAGCAGGGGTTGGGGCAATCAGCCCCAGCATTTT. The J gene is TRBJ1-5, the V gene TRBV2; D ambiguous. The V gene's germline CDR1 is SNHLY and CDR2 FYNNEI. V lost 6 bases and J 2 bases, leaving 8 bases between the germline ends. This CDR3 region has 13 residues.

Ten or more counts support this clonotype. The chain is built from TRBV5-1 and TRBJ1-1; D is ambiguous. V lost 0 bases and J lost 1, with 7 bases in between. Germline V gene data show CDR1 as SGHRS and CDR2 as YFSETQ. The CDR3 runs to 14 residues. CDR3 residues: CASSLARANTEAFF. DNA of the CDR3: TGCGCCAGCAGCTTGGCCAGAGCGAACACTGAAGCTTTCTTT.

This clonotype was counted at least ten times. The V and J genes are TRBV6-1 and TRBJ2-1; 7 positions match TRBD2. Germline assignment: CDR1 MNHNS and CDR2 SASEGT. The CDR3 extends over 15 amino acids. V shed 5 bases, J shed 6 bases, and the junction held 10 bases outside the gene matches. Here the CDR3 DNA reads TGTGCCAGCAGTTCGCTGGGGGGGTTCCCCAATGAGCAGTTCTTC. This encodes CASSSLGGFPNEQFF.

This clonotype was seen at least ten times. V usage is TRBV5-1 and J usage is TRBJ2-3, with a possible D match to TRBD2 (5 bases). Trimming cost V 4 bases and J 2 bases, with 14 bases left between them. The CDR3 loop spans 15 amino acids. Germline V gene lookup returns CDR1 SGHRS and CDR2 YFSETQ. This CDR3 is CASSQWTPTTDTQYF. The CDR3 nucleotides are TGCGCCAGCAGCCAATGGACTCCTACCACAGATACGCAGTATTTT.

There are a few counts of this clonotype. The J gene is TRBJ2-2, the V gene TRBV6-6; 9 bases are a match to TRBD1. Germline CDR1 reads MNHNY; CDR2 reads SVGAGI (reference sequence). The V segment lost 5 bases and the J segment 4 bases; nucleotides outside the gene matches: 5. The CDR3 sequence is 15 residues long. The CDR3 sequence is CASSRDRAGTGELFF. The DNA of the CDR3 is TGTGCCAGCAGTCGGGACAGGGCAGGCACCGGGGAGCTGTTTTTT.

The chain links TRBV7-2 to TRBJ2-5; perhaps TRBD2 as D (6 bases). The CDR3 runs 13 residues. Germline CDR1 and CDR2: SGHTA and FQGNSA. Trimming left V 1 base short and J 7 bases short, with 10 bases between. This CDR3 is CASSLEREATQYF. In nucleotides, the CDR3 is TGTGCCAGCAGCTTAGAGAGGGAGGCGACCCAGTACTTC.

This clonotype occurred a few times. The CDR3 bases are TGTGCCAGCAGCTTAGGACAGGCCAGCCCCCTTGAAAAACTGTTTTTT. This codes for CASSLGQASPLEKLFF. The J gene is TRBJ1-4, the V gene TRBV5-4; 7 bases agree with TRBD1. The germline CDR1 and CDR2 sequences are SGHNT and YYREEE (reference sequence). Germline trimming cut 2 bases from V and 7 bases from J; bases unmatched to any gene: 11. There are 16 residues in the CDR3.

This clonotype was picked up a small number of times. This CDR3 reads CASSLDEGTEAFF. CDR3 DNA sequence: TGCGCCAGCAGCTTGGACGAGGGTACTGAAGCTTTCTTT. The V call is TRBV5-1, the J call TRBJ1-1; D unresolved. V dropped 0 bases and J dropped 5 bases, with 8 bases sitting between them. CDR3 length equals 13 residues. Germline V gives CDR1 SGHRS, CDR2 YFSETQ.

A few counts support this clonotype. The chain couples TRBV14 to TRBJ2-4, with D perhaps given as TRBD1 or TRBD2 (5 bases each). The J call may not be correct, given that the DNA end is closer to TRBJ2-7. Germline CDR1 SGHDN, CDR2 FVKESK. This CDR3 spans 15 amino acids. The CDR3 protein is CASSQGLRGTSEQYF. CDR3 nucleotides: TGTGCCAGCAGCCAGGGCCTTCGAGGGACCTCCGAGCAGTACTTC.